The 24 T cell receptor beta chains in this list originate from one sample, sequenced in a study of T cells in Graves' hyperthyroidism and ophthalmopathy. Amplification of TCR beta CDR3 regions used RNA as the template. When the TCR CDR3 underwent first-round RT-PCR, the HTBI primer set was used. In TCRdb, the multiplex PCR reads were re-called with MiXCR into one record per CDR3 protein. The table has approximately 530,000 distinct CDR3 sequences, just under 20% seen once. The sample comprised blood. The receptors stem from a man between 40 and 49 years old with Graves' ophthalmopathy.

This chain joins TRBV4-2 and TRBJ2-5, with 13 positions matching TRBD2. This CDR3 is built from 19 residues. Germline CDR1 LGHNA, CDR2 YNFKEQ. J was trimmed by 7 bases and V by 1 base; bases with no gene match: 15. The CDR3 region is CASSQVTSGRAYSIATQYF. CDR3 in DNA: TGTGCCAGCAGCCAAGTTACTAGCGGGAGGGCCTACTCGATAGCGACCCAGTACTTC.

This chain connects TRBV27 to TRBJ2-1; D may be TRBD1 or TRBD2 (6 bases each). The length of the CDR3 is 11 residues. Germline V gene sequence: CDR1 MNHEY, CDR2 SMNVEV (reference sequence). The germline V and J ends were trimmed by 7 bases and 8 bases, with 9 bases remaining between them. In DNA, the CDR3 is TGTGCCAGCACGGGGGCGCATGAGCAGTTCTTC. It is translated as CASTGAHEQFF.

Only a few counts were recorded for this clonotype. The chain uses TRBV7-6 and TRBJ2-5; D is ambiguous. In germline, CDR1 is SGHVS, CDR2 FNYEAQ. V lost 4 bases to trimming and J lost 3 bases, with 9 bases between them. This CDR3 is built from 13 residues. The CDR3 DNA is TGTGCCAGCAGCTCATCCAGAAAAGAGACCCAGTACTTC. It codes for CASSSSRKETQYF. The full variable domain, rest sourced from reference TRBV7-6 and TRBJ2-5, is GAGVSQSPRYKVTKRGQDVALRCDPISGHVSLYWYRQALGQGPEFLTYFNYEAQQDKSGLPNDRFSAERPEGSISTLTIQRTEQRDSAMYRCASSSSRKETQYFGPGTRLLVL.

The rearrangement joins TRBV12-3 or TRBV12-4 to TRBJ1-2, with D tentatively TRBD1 (5 bases). CDR3 length: 14 residues. V lost 8 bases and J lost 2, with 15 bases in between. The DNA for the CDR3 is TGTGCCAGCGCCTTGTCCGGGGGAAACTATGGCTACACCTTC. It specifies CASALSGGNYGYTF.

Comments on this clonotype: A much bigger clone sits one base away, suggesting this may be a read error. CDR3 region: CASSLWDTDTQYF. CDR3 DNA: TGTGCCAGCAGTTTATGGGACACAGATACGCAGTATTTT. The V gene is TRBV27, the J gene TRBJ2-3; no clear D gene. The CDR3 extends over 13 amino acids. V was clipped by 1 base and J by 2 bases, with 4 bases between them. Germline V gives CDR1 MNHEY, CDR2 SMNVEV (reference sequence).

At least ten counts were recorded for this clonotype. V usage is TRBV3-1 and J usage is TRBJ2-2; the D gene is possibly TRBD2 (6 bases). CDR3 length: 15 residues. The germline CDR1 and CDR2 sequences are LGHDT and YNNKEL (reference sequence). Between the trimmed V and J ends, which lost 4 bases and 5 bases, there was a span of 14 bases. Here the CDR3 reads CASSRGTANTGELFF. The CDR3 DNA follows: TGTGCCAGCAGCCGAGGGACTGCCAATACCGGGGAGCTGTTTTTT.

This clonotype was observed a few times. The chain links TRBV11-2 to TRBJ2-7; 7 nucleotides match TRBD1. The V gene end was trimmed by 3 bases and the J gene end by 6 bases; junction bases not matched to a gene: 5. CDR1 is SGHAT, CDR2 FQNNGV, per germline. The CDR3 consists of 13 residues. CDR3 nucleotide sequence: TGTGCCAGCAGCTTTAGTACAGGGGTCGAGCAGTACTTC. Amino acids: CASSFSTGVEQYF.

The chain uses TRBV29-1 and TRBJ2-1; the D is unclear. Germline V gives CDR1 SQVTM, CDR2 ANQGSEA. V lost 3 bases and J 7 bases, leaving 7 bases between the germline ends. The CDR3 has 11 amino acids. CDR3 amino acids: CSVDGNNEQFF. In nucleotides, the CDR3 is TGCAGCGTTGATGGGAATAATGAGCAGTTCTTC.

This clonotype came up many times. This chain connects TRBV27 to TRBJ1-6, with D possibly matching TRBD1 (6 bases). With 5 bases removed from V and 3 bases from J, the gap between germline ends came to 17 bases. The CDR3 is 17 amino acids. Germline assignment: CDR1 MNHEY and CDR2 SMNVEV (reference sequence). CDR3 in DNA: TGTGCCAGCAGTATGCCACTACAGGGAAACTATAATTCACCCCTCCACTTT. Its protein product is CASSMPLQGNYNSPLHF.

In its sample, this clonotype was seen many times. J is TRBJ1-1 and V is TRBV27; the D is unclear. CDR1 and CDR2 (germline): MNHEY, SMNVEV (reference sequence). CDR3 length: 14 residues. Trimming removed 5 bases from V and 3 bases from J, with 13 bases in between. The CDR3 region has the DNA TGTGCCAGCAGTCGGAGAAGTGGATACACTGAAGCTTTCTTT. Translation gives CASSRRSGYTEAFF.

This clonotype has at least ten counts. J is TRBJ1-5 and V is TRBV12-3 or TRBV12-4; TRBD1 is a possible D gene (5 bases). Between the trimmed V and J ends, which lost 3 bases and 1 base, there was a span of 10 bases. This CDR3 has 15 residues. The CDR3 DNA is TGTGCCAGCAGTTTGGGGGATTGGAGCAATCAGCCCCAGCATTTT. Protein sequence: CASSLGDWSNQPQHF.

This clonotype has ten or more counts. This rearrangement joins TRBV11-3 to TRBJ2-1; D not resolved. The germline gives CDR1 SGHNT, CDR2 YENEEA. Trimming cost V 3 bases and J 5 bases, with 5 bases left between them. The CDR3 is 12 residues long. The CDR3 nucleotides read TGTGCCAGCAGCTTTGGTGACAATGAGCAGTTCTTC. Translating gives CASSFGDNEQFF.

The J gene is TRBJ2-7, the V gene TRBV18; a weak D match, TRBD1 (6 bases). The ends were cut back, 1 base at V and 6 bases at J, with 7 bases in the middle. The V gene's germline CDR1 is KGHSH and CDR2 LQKENI. This CDR3 region has 12 residues. CDR3 in amino acids: CASSPRGREQYF. CDR3 nucleotide sequence: TGTGCCAGCTCACCACGGGGGCGCGAGCAGTACTTC.

CDR3 amino acids: CASSYGAGTGYGYTF. CDR3 bases: TGTGCCAGCAGTTACGGAGCGGGTACAGGTTATGGCTACACCTTC. The chain joins TRBV6-2 or TRBV6-3 to TRBJ1-2; D perhaps matches TRBD1 (5 bases). Germline values: CDR1 MNHEY, CDR2 SVGEGT. Trimming stripped 2 bases from V and 5 bases from J, with 15 bases between. CDR3 length equals 15 residues.

The chain employs TRBV10-3 and TRBJ2-5; 15 bases fit TRBD2. J lost 4 bases, V lost 6 bases, and 3 bases had no gene match. Germline-derived CDR1 and CDR2 are ENHRY and SYGVKD. This CDR3 is 15 amino acids long. The CDR3 region is CAISPGLAGGETQYF. The CDR3, as DNA: TGTGCCATCAGCCCGGGACTAGCGGGAGGAGAGACCCAGTACTTC.

This chain links TRBV3-1 with TRBJ1-1; 9 bases align to TRBD1. CDR3 length equals 13 residues. J was trimmed by 12 bases and V by 4 bases; bases with no gene match: 9. Germline values: CDR1 LGHDT, CDR2 YNNKEL (reference sequence). The CDR3 coding sequence is TGTGCCAGCAGCCTACGGGACAGGGTGAAATCTTTCTTT. Translating gives CASSLRDRVKSFF.

As to this clonotype: Being one base from a much bigger clone, this may be a read error. The J gene is TRBJ2-1, the V gene TRBV28; D call uncertain. The V gene's germline CDR1 is MDHEN and CDR2 SYDVKM. The CDR3 is 13 residues long. Trimming removed 8 bases from V and 9 bases from J, with 17 bases in between. The CDR3 region has the DNA TGTGCCAGCGGACCTAGGGCTCCGGGTGAGCAGTTCTTC. The encoded protein is CASGPRAPGEQFF.

The V and J genes are TRBV6-1 and TRBJ1-4, with D possibly TRBD1 on 5 matching bases. V was shortened by 6 bases and J by 5 bases, with 13 bases between the two germline ends. The CDR3 has 14 amino acids. Germline V gene sequence: CDR1 MNHNS, CDR2 SASEGT. The CDR3 DNA is TGTGCCAGCAGAAAAAGGCGGGACAATGAAAAACTGTTTTTT. Protein: CASRKRRDNEKLFF.

This clonotype was recorded at least ten times. The junction shows a germline mismatch at one end, possibly a read error. This chain joins TRBV5-1 and TRBJ2-3; D not certain. This CDR3 has 14 residues. Germline V gene data show CDR1 as SGHRS and CDR2 as YFSETQ. The CDR3 is CASSLDQGTDTQYF. The CDR3 nucleotides are TGTGCCAGCAGCTTAGACCAGGGCACAGATACGCAGTATTTT.

This rearrangement joins TRBV28 to TRBJ2-4; D ambiguous. The ends were cut back, 6 bases at V and 2 bases at J, with 11 bases in the middle. The CDR3 spans 14 residues. From germline, CDR1 is MDHEN and CDR2 SYDVKM. CDR3 nucleotides: TGTGCCAGCAGCTTAAGGTTTCCCAAAAACATTCAGTACTTC. Translated: CASSLRFPKNIQYF. The entire variable domain, with the rest obtained from reference TRBV28 and TRBJ2-4, is as follows: DVKVTQSSRYLVKRTGEKVFLECVQDMDHENMFWYRQDPGLGLRLIYFSYDVKMKEKGDIPEGYSVSREKKERFSLILESASTNQTSMYLCASSLRFPKNIQYFGAGTRLSVL.

In its sample, this clonotype was seen many times. The chain uses TRBV7-2 and TRBJ2-5; TRBD1 matches 10 bases. Unmatched junction bases numbered 12, after V lost 4 bases and J lost 7 bases. CDR1 and CDR2 from the germline V gene are SGHTA and FQGNSA. The CDR3 totals 16 residues. CDR3: CASSSQGPGQGGTQYF. CDR3 in DNA: TGTGCCAGCAGCTCCCAAGGCCCCGGACAGGGGGGGACCCAGTACTTC.

The V and J genes are TRBV5-1 and TRBJ2-5, with 11 bases lining up with TRBD2. Trimming removed 4 bases from V and 4 bases from J; junction bases left unmatched: 3. The CDR3 has 14 amino acids. In germline, CDR1 is SGHRS, CDR2 YFSETQ. In DNA, the CDR3 is TGCGCCAGCAGCCAGGGACTAGCGGTAGAGACCCAGTACTTC. Protein product: CASSQGLAVETQYF.

The chain combines TRBV30 with TRBJ1-3; tentative D call: TRBD1 (5 bases). V was shortened by 5 bases and J by 0 bases, with 8 bases between the two germline ends. The CDR3 has 13 residues. Germline V gives CDR1 GTSNPN, CDR2 SVGIG (reference sequence). The CDR3 DNA reads as TGTGCCTGGGGGGGAGTCTCTGGAAACACCATATATTTT. Translation: CAWGGVSGNTIYF.

The chain has TRBV24-1 and TRBJ2-1; TRBD1 aligns across 9 bases. V lost 5 bases and J lost 10; bases outside the gene matches: 17. Looked up from germline, CDR1 is KGHDR and CDR2 is SFDVKD. The CDR3 covers 17 residues. The CDR3 loop reads CATSALVSDRGFYEQFF. CDR3 DNA sequence: TGTGCCACCAGTGCCTTGGTATCGGACAGGGGTTTCTACGAGCAGTTCTTC.